This TCR beta chain was sequenced during a study of T cells in Graves' hyperthyroidism and ophthalmopathy. Looking at the study overall: Peripheral blood was taken when the disease was first diagnosed, before any treatment began.

In its sample, this clonotype was seen many times. Its matching antigen is unknown. Germline V lookup: CDR1 SGHTA, CDR2 FQGNSA. V shed 1 base, J shed 3 bases, and the junction held 6 bases outside the gene matches. CDR3 length equals 15 residues. The CDR3 regions of TCR beta were amplified from RNA transcripts. An initial round of RT-PCR targeting the TCR CDR3 relied on the HTBI primer set. TCRdb redid the calling of the multiplex PCR reads with MiXCR, one entry per CDR3 protein. The sample records around 55,000 distinct CDR3 sequences, over 40% being singletons. Study results and caveats: A model of 13 V-J features distinguished ophthalmopathy from stable hyperthyroidism.

This TCR derives from a woman in her fifties or sixties with Graves' ophthalmopathy. The chain links TRBV7-2 to TRBJ2-7; 7 nucleotides match TRBD2. Sequencing was carried out using blood. DNA for the CDR3: TGTGCCAGCAGCTTAGATCGCGGGAGTCTCTACGAGCAGTACTTC. This codes for CASSLDRGSLYEQYF.